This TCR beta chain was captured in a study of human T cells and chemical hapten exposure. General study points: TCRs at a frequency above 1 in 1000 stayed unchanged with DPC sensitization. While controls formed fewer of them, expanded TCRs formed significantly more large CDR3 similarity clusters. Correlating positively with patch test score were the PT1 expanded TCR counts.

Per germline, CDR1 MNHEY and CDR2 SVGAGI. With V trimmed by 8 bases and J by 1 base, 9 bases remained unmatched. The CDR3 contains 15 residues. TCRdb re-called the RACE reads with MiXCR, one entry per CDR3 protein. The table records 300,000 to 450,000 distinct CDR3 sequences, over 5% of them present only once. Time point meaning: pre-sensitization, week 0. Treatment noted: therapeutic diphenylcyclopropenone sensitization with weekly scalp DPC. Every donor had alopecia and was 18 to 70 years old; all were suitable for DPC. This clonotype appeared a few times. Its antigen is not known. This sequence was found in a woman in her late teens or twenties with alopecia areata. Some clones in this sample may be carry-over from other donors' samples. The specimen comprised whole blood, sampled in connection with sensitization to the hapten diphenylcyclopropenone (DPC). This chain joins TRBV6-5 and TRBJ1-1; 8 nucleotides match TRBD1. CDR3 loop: CASFSSGTGNTEAFF. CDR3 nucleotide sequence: TGTGCCAGCTTTTCTTCCGGGACAGGGAACACTGAAGCTTTCTTT.